This entry describes one T cell receptor (beta chain). The source of the sample is a study of blood T cell repertoires in COVID-19. Study background: From the United States, Italy and Spain came samples of acute and convalescent COVID-19.

Libraries were prepared by immunoSEQ multiplex PCR; TCRdb keeps only in-frame clonotypes and omits some of them. The data show some 58,000 clones, 80% to 90% seen once. The germline V gene has CDR1 MNHEY and CDR2 SVGAGI. The ends were cut back, 6 bases at V and 2 bases at J, with 11 bases in the middle. CDR3 length: 13 amino acids. V and J are TRBV6-5 and TRBJ2-7, with a tentative D call TRBD2 (5 bases). Sequencing was performed on peripheral blood. The clonotype originates from a man aged 35-49 years with acute or convalescent COVID-19. DNA of the CDR3: TGTGCCAGCAGGGGAGCCCGTACCTACGAGCAGTACTTC. Translated: CASRGARTYEQYF.